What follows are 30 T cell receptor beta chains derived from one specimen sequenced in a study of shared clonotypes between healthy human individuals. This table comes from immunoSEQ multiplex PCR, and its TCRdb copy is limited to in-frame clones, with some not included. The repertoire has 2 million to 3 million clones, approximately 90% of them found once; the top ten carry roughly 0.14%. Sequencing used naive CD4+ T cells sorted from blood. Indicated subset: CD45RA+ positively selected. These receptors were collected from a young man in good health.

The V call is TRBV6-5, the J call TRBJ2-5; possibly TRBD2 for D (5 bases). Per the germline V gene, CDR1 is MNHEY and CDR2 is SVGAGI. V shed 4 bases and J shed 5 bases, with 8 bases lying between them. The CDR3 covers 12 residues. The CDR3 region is CASSLGAETQYF. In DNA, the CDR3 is TGTGCCAGCAGTTTGGGAGCGGAGACCCAGTACTTC.

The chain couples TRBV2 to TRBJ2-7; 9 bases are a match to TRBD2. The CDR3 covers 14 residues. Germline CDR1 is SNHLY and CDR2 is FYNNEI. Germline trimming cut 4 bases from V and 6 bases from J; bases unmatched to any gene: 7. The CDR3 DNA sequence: TGTGCCAGCAGTGTTATAGCGGGAGAGGGCGAGCAGTACTTC. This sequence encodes CASSVIAGEGEQYF.

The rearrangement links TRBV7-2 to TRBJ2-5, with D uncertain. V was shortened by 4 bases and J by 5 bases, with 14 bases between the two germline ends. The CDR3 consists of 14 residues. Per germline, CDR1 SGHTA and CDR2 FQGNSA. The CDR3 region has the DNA TGTGCCAGCAGCTCCCGCCGGAGCTCGGAGACCCAGTACTTC. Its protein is CASSSRRSSETQYF.

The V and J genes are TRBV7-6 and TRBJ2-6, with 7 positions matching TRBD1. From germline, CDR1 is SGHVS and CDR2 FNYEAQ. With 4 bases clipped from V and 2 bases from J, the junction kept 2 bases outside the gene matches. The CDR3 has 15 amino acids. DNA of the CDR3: TGTGCCAGCAGCTCCGGACAGGCTGGGGCCAACGTCCTGACTTTC. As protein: CASSSGQAGANVLTF.

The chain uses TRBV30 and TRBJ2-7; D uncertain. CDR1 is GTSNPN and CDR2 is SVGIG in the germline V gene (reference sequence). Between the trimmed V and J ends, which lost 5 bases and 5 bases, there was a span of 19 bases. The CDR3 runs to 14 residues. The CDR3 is CAWSLGSKIDEQYF. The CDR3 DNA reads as TGTGCCTGGTCATTGGGCTCGAAAATCGACGAGCAGTACTTC.

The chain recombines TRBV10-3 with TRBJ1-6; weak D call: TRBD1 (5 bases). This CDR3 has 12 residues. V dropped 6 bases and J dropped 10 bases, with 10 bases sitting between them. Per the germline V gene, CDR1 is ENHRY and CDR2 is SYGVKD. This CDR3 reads CAIRDNQSPLHF. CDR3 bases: TGTGCCATCAGGGACAATCAGTCACCCCTCCACTTT.

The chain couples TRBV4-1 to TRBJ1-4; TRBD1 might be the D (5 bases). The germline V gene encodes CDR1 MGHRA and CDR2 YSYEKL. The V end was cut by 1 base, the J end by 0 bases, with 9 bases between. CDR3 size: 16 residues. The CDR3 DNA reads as TGCGCCAGCAGCCAAGGGGACTTGACAACTAATGAAAAACTGTTTTTT. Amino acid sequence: CASSQGDLTTNEKLFF.

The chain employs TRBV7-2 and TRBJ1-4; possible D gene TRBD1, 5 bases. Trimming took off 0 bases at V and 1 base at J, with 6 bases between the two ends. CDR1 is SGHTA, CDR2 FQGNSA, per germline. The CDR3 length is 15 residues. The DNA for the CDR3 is TGTGCCAGCAGCTTAGCAGGGGTAACTAATGAAAAACTGTTTTTT. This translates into CASSLAGVTNEKLFF.

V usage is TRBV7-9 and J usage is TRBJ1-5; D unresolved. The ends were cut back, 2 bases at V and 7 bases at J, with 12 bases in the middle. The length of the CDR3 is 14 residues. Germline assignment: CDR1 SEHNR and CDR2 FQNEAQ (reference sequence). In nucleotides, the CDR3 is TGTGCCAGCAGCTTAACCCGGGAGAGCCAGCCCCAGCATTTT. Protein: CASSLTRESQPQHF.

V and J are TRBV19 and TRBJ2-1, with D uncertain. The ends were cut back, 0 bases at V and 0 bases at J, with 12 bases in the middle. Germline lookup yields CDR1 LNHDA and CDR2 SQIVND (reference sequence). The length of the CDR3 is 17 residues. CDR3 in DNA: TGTGCCAGTAGTATAGATCTGCAGCCCAACTCCTACAATGAGCAGTTCTTC. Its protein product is CASSIDLQPNSYNEQFF.

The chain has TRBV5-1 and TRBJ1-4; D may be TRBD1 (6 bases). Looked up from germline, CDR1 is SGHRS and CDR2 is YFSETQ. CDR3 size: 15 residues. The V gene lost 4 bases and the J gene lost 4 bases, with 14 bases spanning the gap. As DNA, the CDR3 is TGCGCCAGCAGCCTGGGGACAAACGATAATGAAAAACTGTTTTTT. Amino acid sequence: CASSLGTNDNEKLFF.

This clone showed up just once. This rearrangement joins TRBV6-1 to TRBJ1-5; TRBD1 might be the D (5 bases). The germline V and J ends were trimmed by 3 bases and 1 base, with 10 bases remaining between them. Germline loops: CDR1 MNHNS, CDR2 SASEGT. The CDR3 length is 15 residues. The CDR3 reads CASSEGRASNQPQHF. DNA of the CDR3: TGTGCCAGCAGTGAGGGCAGGGCAAGCAATCAGCCCCAGCATTTT.

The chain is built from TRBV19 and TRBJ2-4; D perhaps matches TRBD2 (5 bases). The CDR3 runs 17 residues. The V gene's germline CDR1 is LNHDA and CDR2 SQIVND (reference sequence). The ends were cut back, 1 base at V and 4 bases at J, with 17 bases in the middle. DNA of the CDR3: TGTGCCAGTAGTATAGTGAGTGGTAGGACGGGGAAAAACATTCAGTACTTC. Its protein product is CASSIVSGRTGKNIQYF.

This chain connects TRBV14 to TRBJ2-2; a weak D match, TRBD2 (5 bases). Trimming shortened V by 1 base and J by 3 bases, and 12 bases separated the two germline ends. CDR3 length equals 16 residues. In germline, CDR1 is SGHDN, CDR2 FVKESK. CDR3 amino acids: CASSQVAGAYTGELFF. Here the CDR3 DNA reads TGTGCCAGCAGCCAAGTTGCGGGCGCCTACACCGGGGAGCTGTTTTTT.

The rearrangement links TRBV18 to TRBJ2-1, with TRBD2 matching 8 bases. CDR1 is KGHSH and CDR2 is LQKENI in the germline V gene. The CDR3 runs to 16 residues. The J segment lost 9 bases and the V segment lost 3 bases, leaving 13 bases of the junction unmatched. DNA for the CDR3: TGTGCCAGCTCACCCGGGACTAGGTCGCTGGCAGCTGAGCAGTTCTTC. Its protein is CASSPGTRSLAAEQFF.

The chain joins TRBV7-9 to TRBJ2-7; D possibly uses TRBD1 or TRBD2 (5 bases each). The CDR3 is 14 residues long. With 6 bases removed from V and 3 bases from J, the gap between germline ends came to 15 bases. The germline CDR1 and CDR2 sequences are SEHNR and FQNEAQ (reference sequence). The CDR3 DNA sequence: TGTGCCAGCAGTAGGCCGGGACCTCACTACGAGCAGTACTTC. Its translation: CASSRPGPHYEQYF.

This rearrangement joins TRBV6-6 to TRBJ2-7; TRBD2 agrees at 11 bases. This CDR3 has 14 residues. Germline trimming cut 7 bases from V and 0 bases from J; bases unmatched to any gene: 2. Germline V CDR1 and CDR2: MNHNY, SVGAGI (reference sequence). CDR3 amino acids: CASIGTSGSYEQYF. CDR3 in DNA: TGTGCCAGCATAGGGACTAGCGGCTCCTACGAGCAGTACTTC.

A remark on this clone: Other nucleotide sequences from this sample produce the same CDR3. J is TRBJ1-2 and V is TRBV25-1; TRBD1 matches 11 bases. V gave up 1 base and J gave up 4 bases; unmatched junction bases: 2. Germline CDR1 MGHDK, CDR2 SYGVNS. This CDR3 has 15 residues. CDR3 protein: CASSESGTGGYGYTF. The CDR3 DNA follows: TGTGCCAGCAGTGAATCTGGGACAGGGGGCTATGGCTACACCTTC.

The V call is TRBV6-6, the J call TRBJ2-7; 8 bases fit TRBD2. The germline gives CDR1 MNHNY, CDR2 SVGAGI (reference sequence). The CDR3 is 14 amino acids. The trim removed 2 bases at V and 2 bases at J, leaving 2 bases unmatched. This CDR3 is CASSYQGLAYEQYF. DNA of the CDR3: TGTGCCAGCAGTTACCAGGGACTAGCCTACGAGCAGTACTTC.

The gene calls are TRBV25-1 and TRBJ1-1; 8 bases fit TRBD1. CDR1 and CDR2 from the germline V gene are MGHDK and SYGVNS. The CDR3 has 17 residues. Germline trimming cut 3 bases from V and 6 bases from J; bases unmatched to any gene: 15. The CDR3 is CASSETRTGTLRAEAFF. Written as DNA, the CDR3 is TGTGCCAGCAGTGAGACCCGGACAGGGACCTTGAGAGCTGAAGCTTTCTTT.

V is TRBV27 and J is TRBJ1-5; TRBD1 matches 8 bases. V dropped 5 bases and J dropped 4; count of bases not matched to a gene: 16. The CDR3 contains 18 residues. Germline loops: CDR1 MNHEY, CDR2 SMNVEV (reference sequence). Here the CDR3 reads CASSPDPGTGRKNQPQHF. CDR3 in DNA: TGTGCCAGCAGTCCGGACCCAGGGACAGGCAGAAAGAATCAGCCCCAGCATTTT.

CDR3 in DNA: TGCGCCAGCAGCGAAGGACAGGGGGCGCTCACCGGGGAGCTGTTTTTT. Protein sequence: CASSEGQGALTGELFF. The chain carries TRBV5-1 and TRBJ2-2; 11 nucleotides align to TRBD1. J was trimmed by 4 bases and V by 4 bases; bases with no gene match: 6. This CDR3 spans 16 amino acids. CDR1 is SGHRS, CDR2 YFSETQ, per germline.

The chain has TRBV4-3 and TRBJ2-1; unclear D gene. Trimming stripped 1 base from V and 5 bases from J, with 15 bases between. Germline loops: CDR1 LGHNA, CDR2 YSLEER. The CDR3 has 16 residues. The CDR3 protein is CASSQGWLTLHNEQFF. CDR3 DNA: TGCGCCAGCAGCCAAGGGTGGCTAACCCTTCACAATGAGCAGTTCTTC.

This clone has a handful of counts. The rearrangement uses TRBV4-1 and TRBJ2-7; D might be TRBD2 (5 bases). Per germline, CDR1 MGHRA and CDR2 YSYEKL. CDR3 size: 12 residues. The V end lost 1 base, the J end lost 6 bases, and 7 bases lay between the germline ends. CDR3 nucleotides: TGCGCCAGCAGCCAAGCCGGGGTCGAGCAGTACTTC. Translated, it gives CASSQAGVEQYF.

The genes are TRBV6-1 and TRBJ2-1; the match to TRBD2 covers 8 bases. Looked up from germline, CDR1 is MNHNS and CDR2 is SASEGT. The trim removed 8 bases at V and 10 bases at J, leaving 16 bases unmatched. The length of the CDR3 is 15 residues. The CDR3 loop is CASVGGGLGDSEQFF. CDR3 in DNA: TGTGCCAGCGTTGGGGGGGGACTAGGAGATTCGGAGCAGTTCTTC.

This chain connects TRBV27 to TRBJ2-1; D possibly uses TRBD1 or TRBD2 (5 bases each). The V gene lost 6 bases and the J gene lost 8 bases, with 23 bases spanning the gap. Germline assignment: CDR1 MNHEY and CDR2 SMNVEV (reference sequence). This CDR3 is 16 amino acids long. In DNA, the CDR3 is TGTGCCAGCAGACACACCGGGACCCGACTTGTTGATGAGCAGTTCTTC. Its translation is CASRHTGTRLVDEQFF.

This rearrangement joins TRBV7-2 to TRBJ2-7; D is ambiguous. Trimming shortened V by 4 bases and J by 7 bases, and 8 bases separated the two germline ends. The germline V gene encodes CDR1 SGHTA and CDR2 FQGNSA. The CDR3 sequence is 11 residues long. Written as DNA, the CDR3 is TGTGCCAGCAGCTCGGCCCAGGAGCAGTACTTC. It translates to CASSSAQEQYF.

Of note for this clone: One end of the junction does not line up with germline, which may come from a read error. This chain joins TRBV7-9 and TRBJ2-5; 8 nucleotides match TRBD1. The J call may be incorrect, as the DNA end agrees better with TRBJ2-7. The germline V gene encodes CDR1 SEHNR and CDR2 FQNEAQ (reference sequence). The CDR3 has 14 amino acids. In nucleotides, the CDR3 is TGTGCCAGCACCTTAGCAGGGGGCGGCTACGAGCAGTACTTC. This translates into CASTLAGGGYEQYF.

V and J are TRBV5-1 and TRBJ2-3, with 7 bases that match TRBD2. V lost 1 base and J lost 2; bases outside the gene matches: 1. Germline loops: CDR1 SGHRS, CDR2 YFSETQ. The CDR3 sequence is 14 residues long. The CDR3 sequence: CASSLREATDTQYF. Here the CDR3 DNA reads TGCGCCAGCAGCTTGCGGGAGGCCACAGATACGCAGTATTTT.

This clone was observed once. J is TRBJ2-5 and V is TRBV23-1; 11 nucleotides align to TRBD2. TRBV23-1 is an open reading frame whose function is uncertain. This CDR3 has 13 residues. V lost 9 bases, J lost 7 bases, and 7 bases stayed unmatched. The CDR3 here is CASRLAGLRTQYF. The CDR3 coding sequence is TGCGCCAGTCGACTAGCGGGGCTTCGGACCCAGTACTTC.